This TCR beta chain was retrieved from a study of T cell responses to AZD1222 COVID-19 vaccine. Using immunoSEQ multiplex PCR, the repertoire was profiled, and TCRdb retains in-frame clones only, with some absent. The data contain about 80,000 clones, 70% to 90% of them seen just once; the ten biggest clones take up more than 9%. The CDR3 runs to 17 residues. Germline V gene sequence: CDR1 SGHVS, CDR2 FQNEAQ. Trimming left V 3 bases short and J 2 bases short, with 18 bases between. The receptor was isolated from an adult who received the AZD1222 COVID-19 vaccine. The chain couples TRBV7-8 to TRBJ2-3; the D gene is possibly TRBD2 (6 bases). The source material was peripheral blood, sampled 28 days after the second AZD1222 dose. CDR3 region: CASSFGRRWVATDTQYF. CDR3 coding DNA: TGTGCCAGCAGCTTTGGGAGGCGTTGGGTCGCCACAGATACGCAGTATTTT.